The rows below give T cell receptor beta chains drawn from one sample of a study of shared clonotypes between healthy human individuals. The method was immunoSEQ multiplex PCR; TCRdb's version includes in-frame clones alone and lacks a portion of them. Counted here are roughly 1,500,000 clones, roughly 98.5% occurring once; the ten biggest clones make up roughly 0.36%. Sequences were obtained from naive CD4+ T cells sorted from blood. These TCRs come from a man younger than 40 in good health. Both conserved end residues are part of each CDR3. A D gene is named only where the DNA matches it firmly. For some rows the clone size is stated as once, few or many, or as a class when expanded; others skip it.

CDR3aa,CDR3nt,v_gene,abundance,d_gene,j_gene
CASSYHITGSSYEQYF,TGTGCCAGCAGTTACCACATCACAGGGAGCTCCTACGAGCAGTACTTC,TRBV6-5,.,.,TRBJ2-7
CASTDQGSSYNEQFF,TGTGCCAGCACCGACCAGGGGAGCTCCTACAATGAGCAGTTCTTC,TRBV7-9,once,.,TRBJ2-1
CASSLAETRTGELFF,TGTGCCAGCAGCTTAGCCGAAACTAGAACCGGGGAGCTGTTTTTT,TRBV7-8,.,.,TRBJ2-2
CASAKEPAGGELFF,TGTGCCAGCGCCAAGGAGCCAGCGGGCGGGGAGCTGTTTTTT,TRBV4-2,.,.,TRBJ2-2
CASSLDRTYEQYF,TGTGCCAGCAGCTTGGATCGGACCTACGAGCAGTACTTC,TRBV5-6,.,.,TRBJ2-7
CATSREPGAQYF,TGTGCCACCAGCAGAGAACCCGGGGCCCAGTACTTC,TRBV15,.,.,TRBJ2-5
CATELAGRAMETQYF,TGTGCCACCGAACTTGCCGGGAGGGCCATGGAGACCCAGTACTTC,TRBV28,.,TRBD2,TRBJ2-5
CASSLQGAAGNTIYF,TGTGCCAGCAGTTTGCAGGGGGCGGCGGGAAACACCATATATTTT,TRBV28,.,TRBD1,TRBJ1-3
CASSLGGRGSDTPYF,TGTGCCAGCAGCTTGGGCGGGAGGGGGTCGGATACGCCCTATTTT,TRBV5-4,.,TRBD2,TRBJ2-3
CASSSRTGLGETQYF,TGTGCCAGCAGCTCCCGGACAGGGCTGGGGGAGACCCAGTACTTC,TRBV9,.,TRBD1,TRBJ2-5
CASSLSLAGGKNYGYTF,TGTGCCAGCAGCTTAAGCCTCGCGGGGGGCAAAAACTATGGCTACACCTTC,TRBV5-6,.,.,TRBJ1-2
CATSSDYLNNEQFF,TGTGCCACCAGCAGTGACTACCTTAACAATGAGCAGTTCTTC,TRBV28,.,.,TRBJ2-1
CASSSIHPGLNSYNEQFF,TGTGCCAGCAGCTCGATTCATCCGGGACTCAACTCCTACAATGAGCAGTTCTTC,TRBV11-2,.,.,TRBJ2-1
CASSVLPVGNEQFF,TGTGCCAGCAGCGTATTGCCCGTCGGGAATGAGCAGTTCTTC,TRBV9,.,.,TRBJ2-1
CASSLDTGGEKLFF,TGCGCCAGCAGCTTGGACACGGGAGGAGAAAAACTGTTTTTT,TRBV5-1,.,.,TRBJ1-4
CAISELREQYF,TGTGCCATCAGTGAGTTAAGGGAGCAGTACTTC,TRBV10-3,.,.,TRBJ2-7
CASSIRTGGGYEQYF,TGTGCCAGTAGTATCCGGACAGGGGGCGGGTACGAGCAGTACTTC,TRBV19,.,TRBD1,TRBJ2-7
CASSVSTGVNTGELFF,TGTGCCAGCAGCGTATCCACGGGGGTCAACACCGGGGAGCTGTTTTTT,TRBV9,.,.,TRBJ2-2
CASGDVSSRYEQYF,TGTGCCAGCGGCGATGTTAGCAGCAGATACGAGCAGTACTTC,TRBV6-6,.,.,TRBJ2-7
CASSSRGKSGELFF,TGTGCCAGCAGCTCCCGGGGGAAATCCGGGGAGCTGTTTTTT,TRBV5-5,.,.,TRBJ2-2
CASGVATGLGELFF,TGTGCCAGCGGGGTCGCTACAGGGTTAGGGGAGCTGTTTTTT,TRBV25-1,.,.,TRBJ2-2
CASSLRASAGNEQFF,TGTGCCAGCAGTTTACGGGCTTCTGCGGGCAATGAGCAGTTCTTC,TRBV28,.,.,TRBJ2-1
CASSQAGGNEQFF,TGTGCCAGCAGTCAAGCGGGAGGCAATGAGCAGTTCTTC,TRBV28,once,TRBD2,TRBJ2-1
CASSRRTSSYNEQFF,TGTGCCAGTAGTCGGAGGACCAGCTCCTACAATGAGCAGTTCTTC,TRBV19,.,.,TRBJ2-1
CASSVVLGTGELFF,TGTGCCAGCAGCGTAGTATTGGGCACCGGGGAGCTGTTTTTT,TRBV9,.,.,TRBJ2-2
CASSESRLDRDQETQYF,TGCGCCAGCAGTGAGTCAAGGTTGGACCGAGACCAAGAGACCCAGTACTTC,TRBV10-2,.,.,TRBJ2-5
CASRAPRSVAYNEQFF,TGTGCCAGCAGGGCTCCCCGGTCAGTAGCCTACAATGAGCAGTTCTTC,TRBV7-9,.,.,TRBJ2-1
CASSRRGTGDTQYF,TGTGCCAGCAGCCGCCGGGGGACAGGCGATACGCAGTATTTT,TRBV7-8,once,TRBD1,TRBJ2-3
CASSLGVDEKLFF,TGTGCCAGCAGTTTAGGGGTTGATGAAAAACTGTTTTTT,TRBV28,.,.,TRBJ1-4
CASSLGTVVNLNSEQYF,TGCGCCAGCAGCTTGGGGACGGTCGTAAACTTGAATTCTGAGCAGTACTTC,TRBV5-1,.,.,TRBJ2-7
CASSREPGPPLWEQYF,TGTGCCAGCTCACGAGAGCCGGGACCCCCCTTGTGGGAGCAGTACTTC,TRBV18,.,.,TRBJ2-7
CASSQPWSGANVLTF,TGCGCCAGCAGCCAACCCTGGTCTGGGGCCAACGTCCTGACTTTC,TRBV4-1,.,.,TRBJ2-6
CAISESTGGIENNEQFF,TGTGCCATCAGTGAGTCGACTGGTGGCATAGAAAACAATGAGCAGTTCTTC,TRBV10-3,.,.,TRBJ2-1
CASSEWNTQYF,TGTGCCAGCAGTGAATGGAATACGCAGTATTTT,TRBV25-1,.,.,TRBJ2-3
CATSKTPGRQMNTEAFF,TGTGCCACCAGCAAGACCCCGGGACGCCAGATGAACACTGAAGCTTTCTTT,TRBV15,.,.,TRBJ1-1
CASSHHSGRGTDTQYF,TGTGCCAGCAGCCACCATAGCGGGAGGGGCACAGATACGCAGTATTTT,TRBV14,once,TRBD2,TRBJ2-3
CASSPRVSLYNEQFF,TGTGCCAGCTCACCAAGGGTTAGCCTCTACAATGAGCAGTTCTTC,TRBV18,.,.,TRBJ2-1
CASSEWDRYDSGANVLTF,TGTGCCAGCAGTGAGTGGGACAGGTATGACTCTGGGGCCAACGTCCTGACTTTC,TRBV6-1,.,TRBD1,TRBJ2-6
CASSLGSGRRGEQFF,TGTGCCAGCAGCTTAGGGAGCGGGAGGCGAGGTGAGCAGTTCTTC,TRBV11-3,.,TRBD2,TRBJ2-1
CASSVGTAANYGYTF,TGTGCCAGCAGCGTAGGAACAGCCGCTAACTATGGCTACACCTTC,TRBV9,.,.,TRBJ1-2
CASSTRLAFGFSEQFF,TGTGCCAGCAGCACGAGACTAGCTTTCGGGTTCAGTGAGCAGTTCTTC,TRBV21-1,.,.,TRBJ2-1
CASSLYSGSMHTEAFF,TGTGCCAGCAGCTTATACTCAGGCTCAATGCACACTGAAGCTTTCTTT,TRBV11-2,.,.,TRBJ1-1
CASSPGQGTQYF,TGTGCCAGCAGCCCGGGACAGGGCACGCAGTATTTT,TRBV28,.,TRBD1,TRBJ2-3
CVRSRRSGAKETQYF,TGTGTCAGAAGTCGTCGCTCCGGGGCAAAAGAGACCCAGTACTTC,TRBV7-5,.,.,TRBJ2-5
CASSGGGSSYEQYF,TGTGCCAGCAGCGGGGGAGGTTCCTCCTACGAGCAGTACTTC,TRBV5-4,.,.,TRBJ2-7
CASSLIASLETQYF,TGTGCCAGCAGCTTAATTGCTAGCCTGGAGACCCAGTACTTC,TRBV11-2,.,.,TRBJ2-5
CASSQGVDSNQPQHF,TGCGCCAGCAGCCAAGGAGTGGATAGCAATCAGCCCCAGCATTTT,TRBV4-1,.,.,TRBJ1-5